These 29 T cell receptor beta chains share one sample of origin, sequenced in a study of OX40 agonist ivuxolimab in advanced cancers. Produced via immunoSEQ multiplex PCR; TCRdb's table is partial and in-frame only. The sample lists over 65,000 clones; 80% to 90% were seen once. This specimen was CD4+ or CD8+ T cells sorted from blood, taken in a trial of the OX40 agonist ivuxolimab. The receptors were gathered from an adult with an advanced solid tumor such as melanoma, head and neck, liver or kidney cancer.

The rearrangement uses TRBV29-1 and TRBJ2-3; tentatively, D is TRBD2 (6 bases). Looked up from germline, CDR1 is SQVTM and CDR2 is ANQGSEA. V lost 3 bases to trimming and J lost 8 bases, with 9 bases between them. The CDR3 contains 11 residues. DNA for the CDR3: TGCAGCGTTGAGGAGACTAGTACGCAGTATTTT. Translated: CSVEETSTQYF.

The V and J genes are TRBV15 and TRBJ2-1; D is uncertain. This CDR3 region has 14 residues. V was shortened by 4 bases and J by 7 bases, with 14 bases between the two germline ends. Germline V CDR1 and CDR2: LNHNV, YYDKDF (reference sequence). CDR3 region: CATSILGGSNEQFF. CDR3 in DNA: TGTGCCACCAGCATCCTGGGTGGGTCGAATGAGCAGTTCTTC.

V usage is TRBV5-1 and J usage is TRBJ1-2; 7 bases are shared with TRBD1. The CDR3 contains 17 residues. Trimming removed 3 bases from V and 4 bases from J; junction bases left unmatched: 15. CDR1 SGHRS and CDR2 YFSETQ come from the germline V gene. CDR3 sequence reads: CASSSIAGTDNSYGYTF. The CDR3 DNA reads as TGCGCCAGCAGCTCCATAGCTGGGACAGACAATTCCTATGGCTACACCTTC.

The table lists this clone with a count of one. V and J are TRBV7-9 and TRBJ1-4; D is unclear. Germline assignment: CDR1 SEHNR and CDR2 FQNEAQ (reference sequence). The length of the CDR3 is 11 residues. V lost 5 bases and J 3 bases, leaving 1 base between the germline ends. CDR3 residues: CASSPNEKLFF. CDR3 in DNA: TGTGCCAGCAGCCCTAATGAAAAACTGTTTTTT.

The rearrangement joins TRBV11-2 to TRBJ1-2; D uncertain. CDR1 SGHAT and CDR2 FQNNGV come from the germline V gene. The CDR3 consists of 13 residues. The V gene lost 5 bases and the J gene lost 6 bases, with 13 bases spanning the gap. CDR3 nucleotides: TGTGCCAGCAGCCCCGGACGTTATGATGGCTACACCTTC. Amino acid sequence: CASSPGRYDGYTF.

The genes are TRBV4-3 and TRBJ1-4; 7 bases align to TRBD1. The V gene end was trimmed by 0 bases and the J gene end by 7 bases; junction bases not matched to a gene: 5. Germline V gene sequence: CDR1 LGHNA, CDR2 YSLEER. The CDR3 is 15 residues long. This CDR3 reads CASSQENRGIEKLFF. In DNA, the CDR3 is TGCGCCAGCAGCCAAGAAAACAGGGGAATTGAAAAACTGTTTTTT.

The V and J genes are TRBV18 and TRBJ2-5; maybe TRBD1 (5 bases). The DNA end is more similar to TRBJ2-7, so the J call may be wrong. The CDR3 is made up of 14 amino acids. The germline gives CDR1 KGHSH, CDR2 LQKENI. Here the CDR3 reads CASSPQRTGYEQYF. CDR3 DNA: TGTGCCAGCTCACCCCAGCGAACAGGCTACGAGCAGTACTTC.

This clone is a singleton in its sample. The chain recombines TRBV5-4 with TRBJ2-2; 9 nucleotides agree with TRBD1. Per the germline V gene, CDR1 is SGHNT and CDR2 is YYREEE (reference sequence). This CDR3 has 17 residues. With 4 bases clipped from V and 2 bases from J, the junction kept 9 bases outside the gene matches. The CDR3 spells CASSHRGRDGNTGELFF. Here the CDR3 DNA reads TGTGCCAGCAGCCACAGGGGGCGGGACGGAAACACCGGGGAGCTGTTTTTT.

This clone was found once. Here the CDR3 reads CASSFGTGLSSYNSPLHF. The CDR3 nucleotides are TGCGCCAGCAGCTTTGGGACAGGTTTGAGCTCCTATAATTCACCCCTCCACTTT. The chain couples TRBV5-1 to TRBJ1-6, with TRBD1 matching 8 bases. CDR1 is SGHRS and CDR2 is YFSETQ in the germline V gene. This CDR3 region has 18 residues. Trimming cost V 2 bases and J 0 bases; bases outside gene matches: 7.

V usage is TRBV5-5 and J usage is TRBJ1-6; 7 bases map to TRBD1. The CDR3 spans 17 residues. Trimming removed 0 bases from V and 2 bases from J; junction bases left unmatched: 5. The V gene's germline CDR1 is SGHKS and CDR2 YYEKEE (reference sequence). The CDR3 loop is CASSLGVGQAYNSPLHF. DNA of the CDR3: TGTGCCAGCAGCTTGGGGGTCGGACAGGCCTATAATTCACCCCTCCACTTT.

The chain employs TRBV7-8 and TRBJ2-3, with unresolved D. The CDR3 consists of 11 residues. Trimming removed 5 bases from V and 7 bases from J, with 7 bases in between. Germline V lookup: CDR1 SGHVS, CDR2 FQNEAQ. In DNA form, the CDR3 reads TGTGCCAGCAGCCCTTATAATACGCAGTATTTT. Translating it yields CASSPYNTQYF. The full variable domain, its missing parts supplied by reference TRBV7-8 and TRBJ2-3, is GAGVSQSPRYKVAKRGQDVALRCDPISGHVSLFWYQQALGQGPEFLTYFQNEAQLDKSGLPSDRFFAERPEGSVSTLKIQRTQQEDSAVYLCASSPYNTQYFGPGTRLTVL.

In this sample, this clone turned up once. V and J are TRBV6-6 and TRBJ2-1; 7 bases line up with TRBD1. In germline, CDR1 is MNHNY, CDR2 SVGAGI (reference sequence). This CDR3 has 15 amino acids. V was clipped by 5 bases and J by 2 bases; unmatched bases: 6. The CDR3 coding sequence is TGTGCCAGCAGTGCCCCGGGACAGCCCTACAATGAGCAGTTCTTC. Protein: CASSAPGQPYNEQFF.

The chain joins TRBV10-3 to TRBJ1-2; D is uncertain. This CDR3 has 13 amino acids. Germline-derived CDR1 and CDR2 are ENHRY and SYGVKD. V lost 7 bases and J 2 bases, leaving 11 bases between the germline ends. CDR3 residues: CAITGVTNYGYTF. The DNA for the CDR3 is TGTGCCATCACTGGGGTTACAAACTATGGCTACACCTTC.

The V gene is TRBV7-3, the J gene TRBJ2-7; D uncertain. This CDR3 spans 13 amino acids. Germline CDR1 reads SGHTA; CDR2 reads FQGTGA. The V end lost 1 base, the J end lost 4 bases, and 8 bases lay between the germline ends. The CDR3 sequence is CASSLRASYEQYF. In DNA form, the CDR3 reads TGTGCCAGCAGCTTAAGAGCCTCTTACGAGCAGTACTTC.

The chain has TRBV9 and TRBJ2-2; 10 nucleotides line up with TRBD1. The V gene's germline CDR1 is SGDLS and CDR2 YYNGEE. The CDR3 runs 16 residues. V gave up 2 bases and J gave up 3 bases; unmatched junction bases: 4. The CDR3 DNA sequence: TGTGCCAGCAGCGTCGACAGGGGGCTGGACACCGGGGAGCTGTTTTTT. It translates to CASSVDRGLDTGELFF.

The chain couples TRBV7-9 to TRBJ2-2, with 8 bases identical to TRBD2. CDR1 and CDR2 (germline): SEHNR, FQNEAQ (reference sequence). With 3 bases clipped from V and 1 base from J, the junction kept 7 bases outside the gene matches. The CDR3 sequence is 17 residues long. Here the CDR3 reads CASSLVGAGENTGELFF. The CDR3 bases are TGTGCCAGCAGCTTGGTGGGAGCGGGGGAGAACACCGGGGAGCTGTTTTTT.

The chain is built from TRBV10-3 and TRBJ2-2, with D perhaps matching TRBD2 (6 bases). The CDR3 loop spans 16 amino acids. V was clipped by 10 bases and J by 4 bases, with 22 bases between them. CDR1 is ENHRY and CDR2 is SYGVKD in the germline V gene. The CDR3 loop reads CATRPSSVGGTGELFF. The CDR3 DNA is TGTGCCACCAGGCCATCCTCAGTGGGGGGCACCGGGGAGCTGTTTTTT.

The chain links TRBV28 to TRBJ2-5, with 7 bases aligning to TRBD1. Trimming at V came to 10 bases and at J to 5 bases, leaving 22 bases not matched to a gene. The CDR3 runs to 17 residues. Germline CDR1 reads MDHEN; CDR2 reads SYDVKM. The CDR3 DNA sequence: TGTGCCACCTCACCCCCACAGGTCCGGACAGGCAGGGAGACCCAGTACTTC. Translated: CATSPPQVRTGRETQYF.

A few counts support this clone. The chain couples TRBV4-1 to TRBJ2-1, with D hard to call. The CDR3 has 16 amino acids. Germline V CDR1 and CDR2: MGHRA, YSYEKL. The V end was cut by 1 base, the J end by 6 bases, with 16 bases between. The CDR3 nucleotides read TGCGCCAGCAGCCAAGTACCCCCCCCTAACGGCAATGAGCAGTTCTTC. Translation gives CASSQVPPPNGNEQFF.

The chain is built from TRBV28 and TRBJ2-7; no clear D. V was pared by 5 bases and J by 7 bases, with 9 bases between. Per germline, CDR1 MDHEN and CDR2 SYDVKM. The CDR3 length is 11 residues. The CDR3 DNA sequence: TGTGCCAGCAGTCGCTTCGGGGAGCAGTACTTC. Translated, it gives CASSRFGEQYF.

The V gene is TRBV28, the J gene TRBJ1-2, with D unclear. Germline loops: CDR1 MDHEN, CDR2 SYDVKM. V lost 6 bases and J lost 3, with 17 bases in between. This CDR3 is 15 amino acids long. This chain's CDR3 is CASRPGRSAYYGYTF. CDR3 nucleotide sequence: TGTGCCAGCAGGCCGGGGAGAAGCGCCTACTATGGCTACACCTTC.

The chain employs TRBV4-1 and TRBJ1-1; unclear D gene. The length of the CDR3 is 17 residues. V lost 3 bases, J lost 0 bases, and 17 bases lay in between. Per germline, CDR1 MGHRA and CDR2 YSYEKL. This CDR3 reads CASSQRVVEHMNTEAFF. The CDR3 DNA is TGCGCCAGCAGCCAGAGGGTGGTGGAGCACATGAACACTGAAGCTTTCTTT.

CDR3 in DNA: TGCGCCAGCAGCCTAGAAGTGACTGGAAACACCATATATTTT. Amino acid sequence: CASSLEVTGNTIYF. This chain connects TRBV5-1 to TRBJ1-3; no definite D call. The CDR3 consists of 14 residues. Germline V gives CDR1 SGHRS, CDR2 YFSETQ. V lost 4 bases to trimming and J lost 2 bases, with 10 bases between them.

The CDR3 bases are TGTGCCAGCAGCTCCACCCTACAAGATACGCAGTATTTT. Protein sequence: CASSSTLQDTQYF. The chain combines TRBV11-2 with TRBJ2-3, with D unresolved. Deletions cut 4 bases from V and 5 bases from J, with 10 bases between. CDR1 SGHAT and CDR2 FQNNGV come from the germline V gene. This CDR3 spans 13 amino acids. Full variable domain (missing parts from reference TRBV11-2 and TRBJ2-3): EAGVAQSPRYKIIEKRQSVAFWCNPISGHATLYWYQQILGQGPKLLIQFQNNGVVDDSQLPKDRFSAERLKGVDSTLKIQPAKLEDSAVYLCASSSTLQDTQYFGPGTRLTVL.

V gene TRBV28 combines with J gene TRBJ1-5, with D uncertain. V was clipped by 7 bases and J by 10 bases, with 14 bases between them. CDR3 length: 12 amino acids. Germline V gene lookup returns CDR1 MDHEN and CDR2 SYDVKM. CDR3 sequence reads: CASTIQIVPQHF. CDR3 in DNA: TGTGCCAGCACTATACAGATAGTACCCCAGCATTTT.

V is TRBV19 and J is TRBJ2-3; TRBD1 agrees at 7 bases. V was pared by 6 bases and J by 11 bases, with 8 bases of the junction left unmatched. CDR3 length: 12 residues. Germline lookup yields CDR1 LNHDA and CDR2 SQIVND (reference sequence). This CDR3 reads CASSDRETRQYF. In nucleotides, the CDR3 is TGTGCCAGTAGCGACAGGGAGACCAGGCAGTATTTT.

In this sample, this clone turned up once. The rearrangement uses TRBV9 and TRBJ2-5; 7 bases line up with TRBD1. Germline assignment: CDR1 SGDLS and CDR2 YYNGEE. After removal of 0 bases from V and 8 bases from J, the junction contained 13 bases not matched to a gene. This CDR3 is 16 amino acids long. The CDR3 is CASSVDRGIIGGTQYF. DNA of the CDR3: TGTGCCAGCAGCGTAGACAGGGGAATTATAGGAGGTACCCAGTACTTC.

V gene TRBV18 combines with J gene TRBJ1-5; D not resolved. Germline CDR1 is KGHSH and CDR2 is LQKENI. Trimming left V 5 bases short and J 0 bases short, with 14 bases between. This CDR3 has 16 amino acids. Here the CDR3 reads CASSAAGRASNQPQHF. The CDR3 nucleotides read TGTGCCAGCTCAGCAGCGGGGAGGGCTAGCAATCAGCCCCAGCATTTT.

The chain employs TRBV19 and TRBJ1-6, with D perhaps matching TRBD1 (5 bases). Germline CDR1 reads LNHDA; CDR2 reads SQIVND (reference sequence). V dropped 4 bases and J dropped 6 bases, with 13 bases sitting between them. CDR3 size: 15 residues. The CDR3 DNA follows: TGTGCCAGTAGTACGCAAACAGGCGCTAATTCACCCCTCCACTTT. This translates into CASSTQTGANSPLHF. Together with reference TRBV19 and TRBJ1-6, the CDR3 gives the full variable domain: DGGITQSPKYLFRKEGQNVTLSCEQNLNHDAMYWYRQDPGQGLRLIYYSQIVNDFQKGDIAEGYSVSREKKESFPLTVTSAQKNPTAFYLCASSTQTGANSPLHFGNGTRLTVT.